This is a list of T cell receptor beta chains from one sample in a study of blood T cell repertoires in COVID-19. Only in-frame clones appear in the TCRdb table, and some are missing; sequencing was by immunoSEQ multiplex PCR. Here the sample spans 200,000 to 250,000 clones, around four fifths being singletons. Source material: PBMCs or T cells enriched from blood (not recorded which). These receptors were obtained from a woman aged 45 to 65 who had been exposed to COVID-19. Both conserved end residues are part of each CDR3. Fields, in order: CDR3 protein, CDR3 DNA, J gene, V gene, D gene, clone size. A D gene is named only where the DNA matches it firmly. Clone size appears in some rows only: once, few, many, or a class for an expanded clone.

CASSSPGDETQYF | TGTGCCAGCAGCTCTCCAGGGGACGAGACCCAGTACTTC | TRBJ2-5 | TRBV13 | . | .
CASSWGSGLRVAGELFF | TGTGCCAGCAGCTGGGGATCAGGGCTACGGGTGGCCGGGGAGCTGTTTTTT | TRBJ2-2 | TRBV11-2 | . | .
CASSQEAAMNTEAFF | TGTGCCAGCAGCCAAGAGGCAGCGATGAACACTGAAGCTTTCTTT | TRBJ1-1 | TRBV3-1/TRBV3-2 | . | .
CASNQGAYNSPLHF | TGTGCCAGCAACCAAGGGGCCTATAATTCACCCCTCCACTTT | TRBJ1-6 | TRBV6-5 | . | .
CASRRPGQGAQGYTF | TGTGCCAGCAGGAGGCCGGGACAGGGTGCCCAGGGCTACACCTTC | TRBJ1-2 | TRBV28 | TRBD1 | .
CASALRGITEAFF | TGTGCCAGCGCCTTGAGGGGGATCACTGAAGCTTTCTTT | TRBJ1-1 | TRBV2 | . | .
CASSRGQQETQYF | TGTGCCAGCAGCCGCGGACAGCAAGAGACCCAGTACTTC | TRBJ2-5 | TRBV6-2/TRBV6-3 | . | many
CASMWGQGGYTF | TGTGCCAGCATGTGGGGACAGGGTGGCTACACCTTC | TRBJ1-2 | TRBV6-5 | TRBD1 | few
CASSTQGQTSFAGELFF | TGTGCCAGTAGTACCCAGGGACAGACGAGCTTTGCCGGGGAGCTGTTTTTT | TRBJ2-2 | TRBV19 | TRBD1 | .
CASSLGGTYEQYF | TGTGCCAGCAGTTTAGGAGGCACCTACGAGCAGTACTTC | TRBJ2-7 | TRBV12-3/TRBV12-4 | . | .
CASSTNDGLRLNEKLFF | TGTGCCAGCAGCACGAACGACGGACTCCGCCTAAATGAAAAACTGTTTTTT | TRBJ1-4 | TRBV5-8 | . | .
CAISEPGGGQPQHF | TGTGCCATCAGTGAGCCAGGGGGCGGACAGCCCCAGCATTTT | TRBJ1-5 | TRBV10-3 | TRBD1 | few
CASRDSQDTEAFF | TGTGCCAGCAGGGACAGTCAGGACACTGAAGCTTTCTTT | TRBJ1-1 | TRBV25-1 | . | .
CASSFRGGYTF | TGTGCCAGCAGCTTCAGGGGTGGCTACACCTTC | TRBJ1-2 | TRBV11-2 | . | .
CASSITSGGHSYNEQFF | TGTGCCAGTAGTATCACTAGCGGGGGTCACTCCTACAATGAGCAGTTCTTC | TRBJ2-1 | TRBV19 | TRBD2 | .
CASRRQGLYNEQFF | TGTGCCAGCAGACGACAGGGGCTCTACAATGAGCAGTTCTTC | TRBJ2-1 | TRBV6-5 | TRBD1 | .
CASRGRGRGTEAFF | TGTGCCAGCAGGGGCAGGGGGCGGGGCACTGAAGCTTTCTTT | TRBJ1-1 | TRBV28 | TRBD1 | .
CASSPGQGDNYGYTF | TGTGCCAGCTCACCAGGACAGGGAGATAACTATGGCTACACCTTC | TRBJ1-2 | TRBV18 | TRBD1 | .
CASSRDSYQPQHF | TGTGCCAGCAGCCGGGACTCTTATCAGCCCCAGCATTTT | TRBJ1-5 | TRBV3-1/TRBV3-2 | . | .
CASLGGAGVLYNEQFF | TGTGCCAGCCTGGGGGGGGCCGGGGTTTTGTACAATGAGCAGTTCTTC | TRBJ2-1 | TRBV28 | . | .